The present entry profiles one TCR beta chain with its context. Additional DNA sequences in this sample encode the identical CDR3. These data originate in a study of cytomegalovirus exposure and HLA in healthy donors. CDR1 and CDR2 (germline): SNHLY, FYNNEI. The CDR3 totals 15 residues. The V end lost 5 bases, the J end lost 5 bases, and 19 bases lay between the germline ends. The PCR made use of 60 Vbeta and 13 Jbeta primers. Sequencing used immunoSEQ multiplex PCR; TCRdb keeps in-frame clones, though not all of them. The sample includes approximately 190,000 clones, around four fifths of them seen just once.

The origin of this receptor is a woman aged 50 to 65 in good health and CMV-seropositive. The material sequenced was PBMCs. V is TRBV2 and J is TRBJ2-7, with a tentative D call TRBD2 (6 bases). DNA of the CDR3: TGTGCCAGCAGTCGGGGACCTTCTAGCGCCCACGAGCAGTACTTC. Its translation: CASSRGPSSAHEQYF.